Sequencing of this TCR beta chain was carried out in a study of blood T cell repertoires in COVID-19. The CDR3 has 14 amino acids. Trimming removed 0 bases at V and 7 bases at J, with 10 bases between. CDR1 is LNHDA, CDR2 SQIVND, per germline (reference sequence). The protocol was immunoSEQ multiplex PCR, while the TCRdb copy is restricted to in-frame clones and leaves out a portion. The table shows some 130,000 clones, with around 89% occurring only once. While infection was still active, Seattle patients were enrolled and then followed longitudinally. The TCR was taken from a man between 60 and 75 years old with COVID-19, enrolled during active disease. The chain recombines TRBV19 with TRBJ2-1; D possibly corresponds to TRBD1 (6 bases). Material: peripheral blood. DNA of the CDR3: TGTGCCAGTAGTATAGAGGCAGGGGTGAATGAGCAGTTCTTC. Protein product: CASSIEAGVNEQFF.